The 29 T cell receptor beta chains below all came from one sample that was sequenced in a study of blood T cell repertoires in COVID-19. Profiling relied on immunoSEQ multiplex PCR, and the TCRdb table lists in-frame clones only, not all of them. The sample lists roughly 88,000 clones, over 80% occurring once. The material sequenced was peripheral blood. The receptors here all came from a woman aged 45-59 years in a cohort sampled during active COVID-19.

This chain joins TRBV5-1 and TRBJ2-6, with a weak D call TRBD1 (6 bases). V dropped 3 bases and J dropped 1 base, with 29 bases sitting between them. This CDR3 has 22 amino acids. CDR1 and CDR2 from the germline V gene are SGHRS and YFSETQ. This CDR3 reads CASSYKPQGLPQIGSGANVLTF. In DNA, the CDR3 is TGCGCCAGCAGCTATAAACCACAGGGCCTCCCTCAAATCGGTTCTGGGGCCAACGTCCTGACTTTC.

The chain uses TRBV24-1 and TRBJ2-3; unclear D gene. Germline V gene sequence: CDR1 KGHDR, CDR2 SFDVKD. The CDR3 is made up of 14 amino acids. Trimming took 4 bases from V and 3 from J, leaving 10 bases between them. This chain's CDR3 is CATSDPWQTDTQYF. The CDR3 DNA is TGTGCCACCAGTGACCCGTGGCAAACAGATACGCAGTATTTT.

J is TRBJ2-1 and V is TRBV14; TRBD2 matches at 8 bases. The CDR3 is 13 amino acids. Germline loops: CDR1 SGHDN, CDR2 FVKESK. V lost 4 bases to trimming and J lost 12 bases; unmatched junction nucleotides: 8. CDR3 DNA sequence: TGTGCCAGCAGCCGGTCGCGGGGGGCGGGGCAGTTCTTC. As protein: CASSRSRGAGQFF. Drawing the rest from reference TRBV14 and TRBJ2-1, the complete variable domain is EAGVTQFPSHSVIEKGQTVTLRCDPISGHDNLYWYRRVMGKEIKFLLHFVKESKQDESGMPNNRFLAERTGGTYSTLKVQPAELEDSGVYFCASSRSRGAGQFFGPGTRLTVL.

This sequence joins TRBV7-9 and TRBJ1-5, with 7 bases fitting TRBD1. The germline V gene encodes CDR1 SEHNR and CDR2 FQNEAQ (reference sequence). This CDR3 is built from 15 residues. The trim removed 5 bases at V and 7 bases at J, leaving 11 bases unmatched. CDR3 coding DNA: TGTGCCAGCAGCCCCCAGGGGGGTGGTATCCAGCCCCAGCATTTT. This encodes CASSPQGGGIQPQHF.

The J gene is TRBJ2-1, the V gene TRBV5-1; 12 positions match TRBD2. The J segment lost 7 bases and the V segment lost 1 base, leaving 6 bases of the junction unmatched. This CDR3 has 16 residues. The V gene's germline CDR1 is SGHRS and CDR2 YFSETQ. CDR3 nucleotide sequence: TGCGCCAGCAGCTTGCTAGCGGGGGGGTCTGGGAATGAGCAGTTCTTC. Its translation: CASSLLAGGSGNEQFF.

In its sample, this clone was seen once. This chain uses TRBV15 with TRBJ1-2, with 10 bases aligning to TRBD1. There are 18 residues in the CDR3. Germline V gene sequence: CDR1 LNHNV, CDR2 YYDKDF (reference sequence). Trimming cost V 0 bases and J 1 base; bases outside gene matches: 8. The CDR3 DNA follows: TGTGCCACCAGCAGAGATAGCTCCCGGGACAGGGGTAACTATGGCTACACCTTC. It encodes CATSRDSSRDRGNYGYTF.

The CDR3 region is CGSGSYNEQFF. The CDR3 region has the DNA TGTGGGTCGGGGAGCTACAATGAGCAGTTCTTC. The chain joins TRBV19 to TRBJ2-1, with TRBD2 as a possible D gene (5 bases). Germline V gives CDR1 LNHDA, CDR2 SQIVND (reference sequence). The CDR3 has 11 residues.

The chain couples TRBV13 to TRBJ1-5; no clear D. Trimming shortened V by 3 bases and J by 7 bases, and 7 bases separated the two germline ends. Germline CDR1 is PRHDT and CDR2 is FYEKMQ (reference sequence). This CDR3 is 12 amino acids long. The CDR3 sequence: CASSLRNQPQHF. The CDR3 DNA sequence: TGTGCCAGCAGCTTGAGGAACCAGCCCCAGCATTTT.

This rearrangement joins TRBV30 to TRBJ2-7; TRBD2 is a possible D gene (5 bases). V was pared by 0 bases and J by 7 bases, with 7 bases between. Germline V lookup: CDR1 GTSNPN, CDR2 SVGIG (reference sequence). This CDR3 is 11 amino acids long. DNA for the CDR3: TGTGCCTGGAGTGTGACGGGAGAGCAGTACTTC. This translates into CAWSVTGEQYF.

The chain uses TRBV5-4 and TRBJ2-7; D might be TRBD1 (6 bases). The CDR3 is 15 residues long. Germline V gene sequence: CDR1 SGHNT, CDR2 YYREEE (reference sequence). The germline V and J ends were trimmed by 4 bases and 3 bases, with 17 bases remaining between them. The CDR3 loop is CASSPAGQGLYEQYF. For the CDR3, the DNA is TGTGCCAGCAGCCCGGCGGGCCAGGGGCTCTACGAGCAGTACTTC.

This clone was detected once. The rearrangement links TRBV6-5 to TRBJ2-1; 8 positions agree with TRBD2. The CDR3 covers 14 residues. V lost 6 bases and J lost 7; bases outside the gene matches: 8. Germline V CDR1 and CDR2: MNHEY, SVGAGI. CDR3 bases: TGTGCCAGCAGACCGGGACTAGACTCTAATGAGCAGTTCTTC. This translates into CASRPGLDSNEQFF.

Only a few counts were recorded for this clone. The chain is built from TRBV2 and TRBJ2-1; the match to TRBD1 covers 12 bases. Germline CDR1 and CDR2: SNHLY and FYNNEI. The CDR3 spans 16 residues. V lost 7 bases, J lost 3 bases, and 7 bases stayed unmatched. The CDR3 DNA reads TGTGCCAGCACCGGGACAGGGGGCTACCTCTACAATGAGCAGTTCTTC. Translating it yields CASTGTGGYLYNEQFF.

The V gene is TRBV20-1, the J gene TRBJ1-2, with a possible D match to TRBD1 (5 bases). Germline lookup yields CDR1 DFQATT and CDR2 SNEGSKA (reference sequence). This CDR3 comprises 11 residues. Trimming left V 8 bases short and J 2 bases short, with 9 bases between. The CDR3 protein is CSTTVNYGYTF. The CDR3 DNA follows: TGCAGTACGACAGTGAACTATGGCTACACCTTC.

This chain links TRBV6-1 with TRBJ2-4, with TRBD2 as a possible D gene (6 bases). The germline V gene has CDR1 MNHNS and CDR2 SASEGT. This CDR3 spans 17 amino acids. Trimming took 3 bases from V and 0 from J, leaving 15 bases between them. CDR3 nucleotide sequence: TGTGCCAGCAGTGATCATAGCGGATCCATAGCCAAAAACATTCAGTACTTC. This translates into CASSDHSGSIAKNIQYF.

The rearrangement uses TRBV11-2 and TRBJ1-1; no clear D gene. Germline CDR1 is SGHAT and CDR2 is FQNNGV. CDR3 size: 16 residues. Trimming stripped 8 bases from V and 0 bases from J, with 19 bases between. CDR3 residues: CASGKRGYGVNTEAFF. The DNA of the CDR3 is TGTGCCAGCGGGAAGCGGGGTTATGGGGTGAACACTGAAGCTTTCTTT.

Worth noting for this clone: The junction departs from germline at one end; a sequencing error may be responsible. V gene TRBV6-1 combines with J gene TRBJ1-4; D might be TRBD1 (5 bases). Looked up from germline, CDR1 is MNHNS and CDR2 is SASEGT. The CDR3 runs 14 residues. Here the CDR3 DNA reads TGTGCCAGCAGTGAAGGTGGGGCTAATGAAAACCTGTTTTTT. The encoded protein is CASSEGGANENLFF.

The V and J genes are TRBV21-1 and TRBJ2-6; TRBD1 was called by the table and not checked on the DNA. TRBV21-1 is a pseudogene. The CDR3 loop spans 18 amino acids. This CDR3 is CASSKGRTGHSGANVLTF. DNA of the CDR3: TGTGCCAGCAGCAAAGGGAGGACAGGACACTCTGGGGCCAACGTCCTGACTTTC.

The genes are TRBV24-1 and TRBJ1-5; tentatively, D is TRBD1 (5 bases). The V end was cut by 2 bases, the J end by 5 bases, with 12 bases between. Germline lookup yields CDR1 KGHDR and CDR2 SFDVKD. The CDR3 sequence is 15 residues long. CDR3 protein: CATSDSAGSDQPQHF. The CDR3 bases are TGTGCCACCAGTGATTCCGCAGGGTCAGATCAGCCCCAGCATTTT.

This chain joins TRBV4-1 and TRBJ1-6; possibly TRBD1 for D (5 bases). CDR1 and CDR2 from the germline V gene are MGHRA and YSYEKL. V lost 0 bases to trimming and J lost 10 bases, with 13 bases between them. The CDR3 spans 15 residues. In DNA form, the CDR3 reads TGCGCCAGCAGCCAAGATCGGGGGTTCAGGTCACCCCTCCACTTT. This gives the protein CASSQDRGFRSPLHF.

The V call is TRBV27, the J call TRBJ2-2, with D possibly TRBD1 on 7 matching bases. The CDR3 contains 16 residues. The V end lost 4 bases, the J end lost 2 bases, and 14 bases lay between the germline ends. CDR1 MNHEY and CDR2 SMNVEV come from the germline V gene (reference sequence). The chain's CDR3 is CASSWGAGGNTGELFF. The CDR3 nucleotides read TGTGCCAGCAGTTGGGGGGCAGGGGGAAACACCGGGGAGCTGTTTTTT.

This chain uses TRBV1 with TRBJ2-3; TRBD2, the table's D call, was not compared with the DNA. TRBV1 is deemed a pseudogene. This CDR3 has 19 residues. This CDR3 is CTSSQDPASGGAMPDTQYF. CDR3 nucleotides: TGCACCAGCAGCCAAGATCCGGCTAGCGGGGGGGCAATGCCAGATACGCAGTATTTT.

This chain joins TRBV10-3 and TRBJ2-3; possibly TRBD1 for D (5 bases). Germline V gene lookup returns CDR1 ENHRY and CDR2 SYGVKD. The CDR3 covers 13 residues. Trimming shortened V by 10 bases and J by 1 base, and 12 bases separated the two germline ends. DNA for the CDR3: TGTGCCACCTCAGGGTTGGGCACAGATACGCAGTATTTT. Amino acid sequence: CATSGLGTDTQYF.

The chain is built from TRBV28 and TRBJ1-6; D call uncertain. CDR1 is MDHEN and CDR2 is SYDVKM in the germline V gene. The CDR3 spans 15 residues. The V end was cut by 7 bases, the J end by 9 bases, with 19 bases between. The CDR3: CASKLRNGEGSPLHF. The CDR3 DNA sequence: TGTGCCAGCAAGTTGAGGAACGGGGAAGGTTCACCCCTCCACTTT.

This chain links TRBV6-5 with TRBJ2-1; 7 positions match TRBD1. V shed 0 bases, J shed 5 bases, and the junction held 7 bases outside the gene matches. Germline V gene lookup returns CDR1 MNHEY and CDR2 SVGAGI. The CDR3 runs to 16 residues. The CDR3 DNA reads as TGTGCCAGCAGTTACTCCTTCCTAGACAGGGACAATGAGCAGTTCTTC. Translation: CASSYSFLDRDNEQFF.

This chain links TRBV11-3 with TRBJ2-7; no reliable D call. Trimming removed 0 bases from V and 3 bases from J, with 3 bases in between. The CDR3 runs to 12 residues. Germline V gives CDR1 SGHNT, CDR2 YENEEA. CDR3 coding DNA: TGTGCCAGCAGCTTAGAGAGCTACGAGCAGTACTTC. Translated, it gives CASSLESYEQYF.

The V gene is TRBV5-1, the J gene TRBJ2-2, with D possibly TRBD2 on 6 matching bases. Trimming removed 1 base at V and 4 bases at J, with 14 bases between. The CDR3 totals 16 residues. Germline V gives CDR1 SGHRS, CDR2 YFSETQ. The CDR3 loop reads CASSLTAGSGTGELFF. As DNA, the CDR3 is TGCGCCAGCAGCTTGACGGCGGGGTCGGGCACCGGGGAGCTGTTTTTT.

The rearrangement uses TRBV28 and TRBJ2-5; D is undetermined. The V and J ends lost 4 bases and 5 bases respectively, with 8 bases between them. Germline V gives CDR1 MDHEN, CDR2 SYDVKM. The CDR3 length is 12 residues. The chain's CDR3 is CASSSSLETQYF. The CDR3 coding sequence is TGTGCCAGCAGTTCCTCCCTGGAGACCCAGTACTTC. The variable domain in full, with the rest retrieved from reference TRBV28 and TRBJ2-5, is DVKVTQSSRYLVKRTGEKVFLECVQDMDHENMFWYRQDPGLGLRLIYFSYDVKMKEKGDIPEGYSVSREKKERFSLILESASTNQTSMYLCASSSSLETQYFGPGTRLLVL.

V gene TRBV4-1 combines with J gene TRBJ2-2; 8 nucleotides match TRBD2. Germline V gives CDR1 MGHRA, CDR2 YSYEKL. The junction had 2 bases not matched to a gene; V was cut back by 6 bases and J by 2 bases. This CDR3 spans 14 amino acids. As DNA, the CDR3 is TGCGCCAGCAGACGGACTAGCAACACCGGGGAGCTGTTTTTT. Amino acids: CASRRTSNTGELFF.

This sequence joins TRBV29-1 and TRBJ2-1; D is ambiguous. V dropped 4 bases and J dropped 0 bases, with 7 bases sitting between them. CDR3 length: 13 amino acids. Germline CDR1 is SQVTM and CDR2 is ANQGSEA. The CDR3 coding sequence is TGCAGCGTTGGGGCAGGCTCCTACAATGAGCAGTTCTTC. It is translated as CSVGAGSYNEQFF.